This is a list of T cell receptor beta chains from one sample in a study of OX40 agonist ivuxolimab in advanced cancers. Sequencing used immunoSEQ multiplex PCR; TCRdb keeps in-frame clones, though not all of them. The data show roughly 68,000 clones, nearly 90% seen once. Material: CD4+ or CD8+ T cells sorted from blood, obtained in a trial of the OX40 agonist ivuxolimab. Receptors were obtained from an adult with an advanced solid tumor such as melanoma, head and neck, liver or kidney cancer. CDR3s include the opening cysteine and the closing phenylalanine or tryptophan. Fields, in order: clone size, D gene, J gene, V gene, CDR3 DNA, CDR3 protein. D genes are given only for firm matches. A row's size may be missing; if present it is once, few, many or a size class.

>few|-|TRBJ2-3|TRBV15
TGTGCCACCAGCGCAGGGGAGTGGACAGATACGCAGTATTTT
CATSAGEWTDTQYF
>few|-|TRBJ2-7|TRBV5-1
TGCGCCAGCAGCTTGGACGGGAGCTCCTACGAGCAGTACTTC
CASSLDGSSYEQYF
>-|-|TRBJ2-1|TRBV19
TGTGCCAGTAGTACAACCTCAGACTCCTACAATGAGCAGTTCTTC
CASSTTSDSYNEQFF
>-|-|TRBJ2-2|TRBV9
TGTGCCAGCAGCGTAGGAGGAGGGGTGCTCACCGGGGAGCTGTTTTTT
CASSVGGGVLTGELFF
>-|TRBD2|TRBJ2-3|TRBV5-4
TGTGCCGGGGGGGGGAACTACGGAGATACGCAGTATTTT
CAGGGNYGDTQYF
>-|TRBD2|TRBJ2-1|TRBV7-9
TGTGCCAGCAGCTTAAGCCTAGCGGGATCCTACAATGAGCAGTTCTTC
CASSLSLAGSYNEQFF
>-|-|TRBJ2-2|TRBV5-4
TGTGCCAGCAGCTACGACTATGGGGGCGCGACCGGGGAGCTGTTTTTT
CASSYDYGGATGELFF
>-|-|TRBJ2-7|TRBV6-1
TGTGCCAGCCGAGAGGGGGTCGGGTCCTACGAGCAGTACTTC
CASREGVGSYEQYF
>-|-|TRBJ2-7|TRBV5-1
TGCGCCAGCAGCACGACAGGAGGGTCCTACGAGCAGTACTTC
CASSTTGGSYEQYF
>-|-|TRBJ2-5|TRBV23-1
TGCGCCAGCAGTCAATCGAGGGATCGGTTGGAGACCCAGTACTTC
CASSQSRDRLETQYF
>-|TRBD1|TRBJ2-7|TRBV2
TGTGCCAGCGTTGGGACAGTCCTCTACGAGCAGTACTTC
CASVGTVLYEQYF
>once|TRBD1|TRBJ1-4|TRBV30
TGTGCCTGGAACTCAGGGGGCACTAATGAAAAACTGTTTTTT
CAWNSGGTNEKLFF
>-|-|TRBJ2-4|TRBV18
TGTGCCAGCTCACCACTCAGGACATACAACATTCAGTACTTC
CASSPLRTYNIQYF
>-|TRBD1|TRBJ1-5|TRBV6-6
TGTGCCAGCAGTTTCGGGGACAGCCGCAATCAGCCCCAGCATTTT
CASSFGDSRNQPQHF
>-|TRBD2|TRBJ2-3|TRBV10-1
TGCGCCAGCAGTGAAAGCGGGAGGGGGCCAGATACGCAGTATTTT
CASSESGRGPDTQYF
>-|-|TRBJ2-1|TRBV11-2
TGTGCCAGCAGCTTCGGCGGGCCGAGCTCCTACAATGAGCAGTTCTTC
CASSFGGPSSYNEQFF
>-|-|TRBJ2-7|TRBV6-1
TGTGCCAGCAGTCTAACCGGGGCCTACGAGCAGTACTTC
CASSLTGAYEQYF
>-|TRBD1|TRBJ2-5|TRBV27
TGTGCCAGCAGACCCCGGCCTGGACAGGGGCCTTGGGAGACCCAGTACTTC
CASRPRPGQGPWETQYF
>-|-|TRBJ2-5|TRBV27
TGTGCCAGCAGTTTATTTGCATACCAAGAGACCCAGTACTTC
CASSLFAYQETQYF
>-|TRBD1|TRBJ1-2|TRBV7-2
TGTGCCAGCAGCTTATCAGGGGGCGCGCGCTACACCTTC
CASSLSGGARYTF
>once|-|TRBJ1-4|TRBV29-1
TGCAGCGTGGGTTTGAGACTTAATGAAAAACTGTTTTTT
CSVGLRLNEKLFF
>-|TRBD2|TRBJ2-5|TRBV7-2
TGTGCCAGCAGCTTAGCTAGCGGGAGTGGGGGCCAAGAGACCCAGTACTTC
CASSLASGSGGQETQYF
>once|-|TRBJ1-1|TRBV30
TGTGCCGGCGGGAACACTGAAGCTTTCTTT
CAGGNTEAFF
>-|-|TRBJ2-7|TRBV28
TGTGCCAGCAGAACGACAGGCTACTCCTACGAGCAGTACTTC
CASRTTGYSYEQYF
>-|-|TRBJ2-3|TRBV6-6
TGTGCCAGCAGATTACAAGGCACAGATACGCAGTATTTT
CASRLQGTDTQYF
>-|-|TRBJ2-7|TRBV11-2
TGTGCCAGCAGCTTAGGGTTGGCGGGATTATCCTACGAGCAGTACTTC
CASSLGLAGLSYEQYF
>-|-|TRBJ1-4|TRBV9
TGTGCCAGCAGCGGGGGTTATAACCGGGGGGAAAAACTGTTTTTT
CASSGGYNRGEKLFF
>-|TRBD2|TRBJ2-1|TRBV11-3
TGTGCCAGCAGCTTTCTAGCGGGGGACACTGAGCAGTTCTTC
CASSFLAGDTEQFF
>few|-|TRBJ2-3|TRBV7-3
TGTGCCAGCAGCTTCAGAGGCACAGATACGCAGTATTTT
CASSFRGTDTQYF
>-|-|TRBJ1-6|TRBV6-5
TGTGCCAGCAGTTATTCAGCTTATAATTCACCCCTCCACTTT
CASSYSAYNSPLHF
>few|TRBD2|TRBJ2-5|TRBV5-1
TGCGCCAGCAGCTCCAGAACAGGCCGGGAGGGGACCCAGTACTTC
CASSSRTGREGTQYF
>once|-|TRBJ1-2|TRBV27
TGTGCCAGCAGTTCCCGGGACACCCGAGGGCCTTATGGCTACACCTTC
CASSSRDTRGPYGYTF
>-|-|TRBJ1-1|TRBV18
TGTGCCAGCTCACCAATGGGGGCGGGCACTGAAGCTTTCTTT
CASSPMGAGTEAFF
>-|TRBD2|TRBJ2-3|TRBV19
TGTGCCAGTAGTTTACCGGGACTAGCGGGAGACATAAATACGCAGTATTTT
CASSLPGLAGDINTQYF
>-|-|TRBJ2-2|TRBV4-2
TGTGCCAGCAGCCAAGAATTCGGCTCCGGGGAGCTGTTTTTT
CASSQEFGSGELFF
>-|-|TRBJ2-5|TRBV11-2
TGTGCCAGCAGCTTCTGGCAGCAAGAGACCCAGTACTTC
CASSFWQQETQYF